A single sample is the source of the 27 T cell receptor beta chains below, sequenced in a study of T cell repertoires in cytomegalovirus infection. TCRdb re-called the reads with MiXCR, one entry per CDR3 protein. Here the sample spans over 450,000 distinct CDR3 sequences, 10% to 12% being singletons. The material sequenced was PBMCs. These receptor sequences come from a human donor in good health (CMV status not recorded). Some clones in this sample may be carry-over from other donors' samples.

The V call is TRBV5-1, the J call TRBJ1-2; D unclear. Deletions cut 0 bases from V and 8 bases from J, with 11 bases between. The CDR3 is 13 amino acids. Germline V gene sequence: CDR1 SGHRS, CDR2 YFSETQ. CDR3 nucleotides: TGCGCCAGCAGCTTGGCCAGCAGTCAAGGCTACACCTTC. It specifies CASSLASSQGYTF.

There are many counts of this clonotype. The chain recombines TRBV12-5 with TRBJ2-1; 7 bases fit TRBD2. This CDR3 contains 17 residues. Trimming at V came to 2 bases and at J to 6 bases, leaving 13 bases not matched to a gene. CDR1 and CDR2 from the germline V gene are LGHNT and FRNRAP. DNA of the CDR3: TGTGCTAGTGGTTTGTCCATTCTAGCGGAAACTCTCAATGAGCAGTTCTTC. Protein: CASGLSILAETLNEQFF.

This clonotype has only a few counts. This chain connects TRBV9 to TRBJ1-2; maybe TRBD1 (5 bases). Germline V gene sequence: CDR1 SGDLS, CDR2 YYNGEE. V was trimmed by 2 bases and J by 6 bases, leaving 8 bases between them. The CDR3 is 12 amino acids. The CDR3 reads CASSVGLDGYTF. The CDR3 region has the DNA TGTGCCAGCAGCGTGGGACTCGATGGCTACACCTTC.

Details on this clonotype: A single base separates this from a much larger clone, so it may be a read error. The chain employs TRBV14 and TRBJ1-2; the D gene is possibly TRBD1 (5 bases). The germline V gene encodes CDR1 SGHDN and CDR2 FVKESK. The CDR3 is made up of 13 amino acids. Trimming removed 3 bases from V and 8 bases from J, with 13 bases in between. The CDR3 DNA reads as TGTGCCAGCAGCCATAGGGGTGCGTTGGGCTACACCTTC. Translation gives CASSHRGALGYTF.

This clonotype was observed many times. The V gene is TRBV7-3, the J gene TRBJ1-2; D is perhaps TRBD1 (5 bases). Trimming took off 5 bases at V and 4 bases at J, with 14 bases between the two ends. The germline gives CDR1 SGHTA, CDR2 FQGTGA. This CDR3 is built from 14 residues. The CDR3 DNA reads TGTGCCAGCAGCCTTTCGGGGGATAGCTATGGCTACACCTTC. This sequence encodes CASSLSGDSYGYTF.

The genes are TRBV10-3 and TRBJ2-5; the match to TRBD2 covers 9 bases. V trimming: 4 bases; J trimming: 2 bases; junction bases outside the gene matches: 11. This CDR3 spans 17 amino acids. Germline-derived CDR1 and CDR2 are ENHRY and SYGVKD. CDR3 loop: CAISVNRASGEQETQYF. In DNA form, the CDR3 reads TGTGCCATCAGTGTTAATAGGGCTAGCGGGGAACAAGAGACCCAGTACTTC.

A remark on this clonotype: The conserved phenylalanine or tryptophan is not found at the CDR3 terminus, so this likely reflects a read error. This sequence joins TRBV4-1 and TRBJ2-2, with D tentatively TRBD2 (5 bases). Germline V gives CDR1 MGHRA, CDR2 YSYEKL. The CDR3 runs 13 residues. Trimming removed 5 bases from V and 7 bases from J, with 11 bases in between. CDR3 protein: CASSSREGGELFY. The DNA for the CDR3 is TGCGCCAGCAGCTCCCGCGAGGGCGGGGAGCTGTTTTAT.

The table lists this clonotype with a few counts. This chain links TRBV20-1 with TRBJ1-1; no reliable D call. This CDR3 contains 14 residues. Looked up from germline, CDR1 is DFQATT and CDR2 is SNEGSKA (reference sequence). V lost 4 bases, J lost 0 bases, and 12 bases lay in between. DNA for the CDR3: TGCAGTGCTACGAAAGGGAGGATGAACACTGAAGCTTTCTTT. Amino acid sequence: CSATKGRMNTEAFF.

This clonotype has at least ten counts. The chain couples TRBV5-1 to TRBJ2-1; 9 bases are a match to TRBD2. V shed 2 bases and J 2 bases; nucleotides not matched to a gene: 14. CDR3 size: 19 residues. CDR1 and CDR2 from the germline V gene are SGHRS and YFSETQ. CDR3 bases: TGCGCCAGCAGCTTATCCCGACTAGCGGAGAAGGGCGCCTACAATGAGCAGTTCTTC. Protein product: CASSLSRLAEKGAYNEQFF.

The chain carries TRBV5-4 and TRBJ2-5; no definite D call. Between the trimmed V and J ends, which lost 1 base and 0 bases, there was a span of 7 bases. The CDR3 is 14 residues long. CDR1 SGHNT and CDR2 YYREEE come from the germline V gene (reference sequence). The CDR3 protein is CASSLRLNQETQYF. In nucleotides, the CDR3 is TGTGCCAGCAGCTTGAGGCTCAACCAAGAGACCCAGTACTTC. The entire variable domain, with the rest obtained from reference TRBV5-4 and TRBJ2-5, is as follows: ETGVTQSPTHLIKTRGQQVTLRCSSQSGHNTVSWYQQALGQGPQFIFQYYREEENGRGNFPPRFSGLQFPNYSSELNVNALELDDSALYLCASSLRLNQETQYFGPGTRLLVL.

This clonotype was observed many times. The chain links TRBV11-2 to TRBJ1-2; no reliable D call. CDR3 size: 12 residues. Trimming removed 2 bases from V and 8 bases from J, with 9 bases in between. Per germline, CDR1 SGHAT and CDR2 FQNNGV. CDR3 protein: CASSLIESGYTF. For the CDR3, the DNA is TGTGCCAGCAGCTTAATCGAGTCCGGCTACACCTTC.

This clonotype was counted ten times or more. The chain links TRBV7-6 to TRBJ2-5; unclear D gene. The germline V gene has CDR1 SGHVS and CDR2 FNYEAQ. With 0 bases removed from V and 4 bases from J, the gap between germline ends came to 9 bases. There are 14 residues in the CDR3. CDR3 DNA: TGTGCCAGCAGCTTAGCTGGGAACGGAGAGACCCAGTACTTC. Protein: CASSLAGNGETQYF.

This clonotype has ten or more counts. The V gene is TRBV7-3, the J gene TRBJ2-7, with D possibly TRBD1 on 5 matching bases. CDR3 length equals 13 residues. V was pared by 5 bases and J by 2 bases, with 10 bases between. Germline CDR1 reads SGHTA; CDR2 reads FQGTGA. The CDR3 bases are TGTGCCAGCAGCCCAGGGTTCCCCTACGAGCAGTACTTC. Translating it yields CASSPGFPYEQYF.

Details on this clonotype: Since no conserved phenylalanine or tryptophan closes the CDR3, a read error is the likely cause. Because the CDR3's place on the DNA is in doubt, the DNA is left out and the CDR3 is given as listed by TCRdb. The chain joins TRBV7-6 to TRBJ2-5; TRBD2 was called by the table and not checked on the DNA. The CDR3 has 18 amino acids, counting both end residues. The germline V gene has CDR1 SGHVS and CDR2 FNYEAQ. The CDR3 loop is CASSHGTSGAAYQETLYL.

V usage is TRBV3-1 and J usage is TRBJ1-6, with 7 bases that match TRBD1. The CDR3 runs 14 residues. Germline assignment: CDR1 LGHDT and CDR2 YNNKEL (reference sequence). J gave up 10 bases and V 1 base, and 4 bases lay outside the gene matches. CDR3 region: CASSQVQGKSPLHF. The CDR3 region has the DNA TGTGCCAGCAGCCAAGTACAGGGGAAGTCACCCCTCCACTTT.

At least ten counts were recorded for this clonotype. CDR3 protein: CASSPYGGASGASSYNEQFF. The CDR3 nucleotides read TGTGCCAGCAGCCCCTATGGGGGTGCTAGCGGGGCGAGCTCCTACAATGAGCAGTTCTTC. The chain couples TRBV9 to TRBJ2-1; TRBD2 aligns across 9 bases. This CDR3 spans 20 amino acids. CDR1 SGDLS and CDR2 YYNGEE come from the germline V gene. V lost 4 bases to trimming and J lost 0 bases; unmatched junction nucleotides: 17.

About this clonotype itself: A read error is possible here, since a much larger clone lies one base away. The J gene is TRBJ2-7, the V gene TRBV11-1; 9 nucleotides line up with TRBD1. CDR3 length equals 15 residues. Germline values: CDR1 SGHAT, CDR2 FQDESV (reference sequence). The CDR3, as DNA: TGTGCCAGAAGCTTTTCCGGGACAGGGATCTACGAGCAGTACTTC. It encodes CARSFSGTGIYEQYF.

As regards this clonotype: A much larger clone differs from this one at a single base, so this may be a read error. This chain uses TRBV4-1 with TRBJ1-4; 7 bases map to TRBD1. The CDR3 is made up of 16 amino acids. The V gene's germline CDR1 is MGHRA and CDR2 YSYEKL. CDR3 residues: CASSSRSTGTNVKLFF. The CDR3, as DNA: TGCGCCAGCAGCTCACGCTCGACAGGGACTAATGTAAAACTGTTTTTT.

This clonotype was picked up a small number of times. This CDR3 is CASSQLRPGRRGYEQYF. The CDR3 coding sequence is TGTGCCAGCAGCCAACTACGCCCCGGGAGACGGGGGTACGAGCAGTACTTC. The chain carries TRBV3-1 and TRBJ2-7; TRBD2 might be the D (6 bases). Germline CDR1 and CDR2: LGHDT and YNNKEL (reference sequence). This CDR3 comprises 17 residues. Between the trimmed V and J ends, which lost 2 bases and 4 bases, there was a span of 21 bases.

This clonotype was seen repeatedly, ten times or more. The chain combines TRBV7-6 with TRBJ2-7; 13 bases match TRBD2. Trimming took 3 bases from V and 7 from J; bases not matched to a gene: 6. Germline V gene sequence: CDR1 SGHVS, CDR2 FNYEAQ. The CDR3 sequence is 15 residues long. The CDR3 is CASSLRTSGSGEQYF. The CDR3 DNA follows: TGTGCCAGCAGCTTGCGGACTAGCGGGAGTGGGGAGCAGTACTTC.

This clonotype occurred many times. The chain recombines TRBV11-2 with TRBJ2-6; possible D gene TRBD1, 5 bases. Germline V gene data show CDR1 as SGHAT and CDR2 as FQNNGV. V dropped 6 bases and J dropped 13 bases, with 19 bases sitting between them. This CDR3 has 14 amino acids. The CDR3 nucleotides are TGTGCCAGCAGGGGTTCCTCCTGGGGCCAGGTCCTGACTTTC. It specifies CASRGSSWGQVLTF.

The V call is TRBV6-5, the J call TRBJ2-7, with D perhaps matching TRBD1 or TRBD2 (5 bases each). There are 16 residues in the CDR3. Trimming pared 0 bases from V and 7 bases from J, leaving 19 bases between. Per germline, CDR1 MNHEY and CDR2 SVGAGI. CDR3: CASSYSRAGFAGEQYF. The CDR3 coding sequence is TGTGCCAGCAGTTACTCGCGGGCAGGGTTTGCCGGTGAGCAGTACTTC.

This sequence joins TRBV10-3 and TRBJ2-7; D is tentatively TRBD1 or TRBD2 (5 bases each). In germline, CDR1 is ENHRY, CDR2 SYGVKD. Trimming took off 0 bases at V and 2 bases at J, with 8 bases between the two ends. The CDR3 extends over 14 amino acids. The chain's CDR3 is CAISESGRPYEQYF. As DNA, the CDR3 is TGTGCCATCAGTGAGTCGGGACGGCCCTACGAGCAGTACTTC.

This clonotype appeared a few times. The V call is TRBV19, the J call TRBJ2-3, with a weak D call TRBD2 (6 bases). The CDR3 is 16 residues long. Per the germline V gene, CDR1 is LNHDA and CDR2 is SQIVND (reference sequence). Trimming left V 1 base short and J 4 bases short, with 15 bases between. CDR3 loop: CASSIGKRGWADTQYF. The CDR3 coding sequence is TGTGCCAGTAGTATAGGAAAACGGGGGTGGGCAGATACGCAGTATTTT.

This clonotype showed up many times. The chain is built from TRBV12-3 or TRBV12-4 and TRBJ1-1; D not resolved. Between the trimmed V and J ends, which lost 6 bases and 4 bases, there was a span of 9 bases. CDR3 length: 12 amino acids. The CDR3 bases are TGTGCCAGCAGCTTAATGGGCACTGAAGCTTTCTTT. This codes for CASSLMGTEAFF.

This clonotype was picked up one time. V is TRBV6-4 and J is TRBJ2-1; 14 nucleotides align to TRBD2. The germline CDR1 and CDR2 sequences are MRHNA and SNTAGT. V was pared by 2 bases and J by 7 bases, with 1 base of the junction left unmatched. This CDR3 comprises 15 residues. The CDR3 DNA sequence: TGTGCCAGCAGTGACAGGACTAGCGGGAGGAATGAGCAGTTCTTC. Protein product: CASSDRTSGRNEQFF.

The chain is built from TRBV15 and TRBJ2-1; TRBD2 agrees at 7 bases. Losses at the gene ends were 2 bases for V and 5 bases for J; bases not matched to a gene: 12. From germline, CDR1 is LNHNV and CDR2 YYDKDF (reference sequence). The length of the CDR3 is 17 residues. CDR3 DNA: TGTGCCACCAGCAGAACGCAAGCGGGGACTTTCAACAATGAGCAGTTCTTC. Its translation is CATSRTQAGTFNNEQFF.